This is a list of T cell receptor beta chains from one sample in a study of Ad26.COV2.S vaccination and SARS-CoV-2 variants. Produced via immunoSEQ multiplex PCR; TCRdb's table is partial and in-frame only. Of around 450,000 clones in the sample, 70% to 90% were seen once. Sequencing used peripheral blood, obtained in a trial of Ad26.COV2.S vaccine versus placebo. These receptors were collected from a person between 18 and 60 years old who received the Ad26.COV2.S COVID-19 vaccine or a placebo. CDR3s include the opening cysteine and the closing phenylalanine or tryptophan. D genes are given only for firm matches. Clone size is given for some rows only: seen once, a few or many times, or a class if the clone is expanded.

V gene	clone size	D gene	J gene	CDR3 DNA	CDR3 protein
TRBV28	once	-	TRBJ1-5	TGTGCCAGCAGTTTATGGGTGGGGGGACAAGGTGGTCAGCCCCAGCATTTT	CASSLWVGGQGGQPQHF
TRBV29-1	-	TRBD1	TRBJ1-3	TGCAGCGTCGACGGGACAGGGTCTGGAAACACCATATATTTT	CSVDGTGSGNTIYF
TRBV7-3	-	-	TRBJ2-5	TGTGCCAGCAGCTCGGGACTCCTGAGGACAGAGACCCAGTACTTC	CASSSGLLRTETQYF
TRBV5-6	-	-	TRBJ1-2	TGTGCCAGCAGCTTGCCGGCAGATTATGGCTACACCTTC	CASSLPADYGYTF
TRBV7-3	-	-	TRBJ2-7	TGTGCCAGCAGCCGCGACGGTTTCGCCTACGAGCAGTACTTC	CASSRDGFAYEQYF
TRBV20-1	-	TRBD2	TRBJ2-2	TGCAGTGCTAGTCCGGGTTTACTAGCGGTGAACACCGGGGAGCTGTTTTTT	CSASPGLLAVNTGELFF
TRBV15	-	-	TRBJ1-2	TGTGCCACCAGCAGAGATATTGCGGCGAGCTATGGCTACACCTTC	CATSRDIAASYGYTF
TRBV3-1/TRBV3-2	-	-	TRBJ2-1	TGTGCCAGCAGCCTGAGGATTAGGGTCTTC	CASSLRIRVF
TRBV3-1/TRBV3-2	-	-	TRBJ2-1	TGTGCCAGCAGCCTTACAGGTCCCCACAATGAGCAGTTCTTC	CASSLTGPHNEQFF
TRBV7-9	-	-	TRBJ2-7	TGTGCCAGCAGCTTCGTAGAGAATACCTACGAGCAGTACTTC	CASSFVENTYEQYF
TRBV3-1/TRBV3-2	-	-	TRBJ1-1	TGTGCCAGCAGCCAAGATATTGGACAGAACACTGAAGCTTTCTTT	CASSQDIGQNTEAFF
TRBV15	-	-	TRBJ2-7	TGTGCCACCAGCACAGCCCCCGTGGGGGGGCAGTTCGAGCAGTACTTC	CATSTAPVGGQFEQYF
TRBV7-2	-	-	TRBJ2-3	TGTGCCAGCAGCTTAGAGAGCCGGGGGACTAGCACAGATACGCAGTATTTT	CASSLESRGTSTDTQYF
TRBV7-9	-	-	TRBJ1-5	TGTGCCAGCAGCTTAGATCGGTATAGCAATCAGCCCCAGCATTTT	CASSLDRYSNQPQHF
TRBV19	-	TRBD2	TRBJ2-1	TGTGCCAGTAGTCCCCGGACTAGAAATGAGCAGTTCTTC	CASSPRTRNEQFF
TRBV10-3	-	-	TRBJ1-1	TGTGCCATCAGTGTGTGGGGGGGCACTGAAGCTTTCTTT	CAISVWGGTEAFF